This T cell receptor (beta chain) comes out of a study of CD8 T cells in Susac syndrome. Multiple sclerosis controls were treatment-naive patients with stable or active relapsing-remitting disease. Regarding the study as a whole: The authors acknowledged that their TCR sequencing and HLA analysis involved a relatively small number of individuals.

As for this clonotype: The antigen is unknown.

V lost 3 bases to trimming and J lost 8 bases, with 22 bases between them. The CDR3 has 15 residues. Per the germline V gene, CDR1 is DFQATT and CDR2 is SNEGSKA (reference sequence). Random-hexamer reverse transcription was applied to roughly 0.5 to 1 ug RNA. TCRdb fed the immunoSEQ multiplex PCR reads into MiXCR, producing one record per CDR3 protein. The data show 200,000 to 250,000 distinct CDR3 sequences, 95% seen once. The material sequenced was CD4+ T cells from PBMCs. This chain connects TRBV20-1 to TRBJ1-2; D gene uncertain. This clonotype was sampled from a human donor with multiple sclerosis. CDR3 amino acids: CSARIVPGGLGGYTF. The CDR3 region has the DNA TGCAGTGCTAGGATTGTCCCGGGAGGTTTAGGCGGCTACACCTTC.